One and the same sample provided the 28 T cell receptor beta chains below, sequenced in a study of T cell responses to AZD1222 COVID-19 vaccine. Sequencing was performed with immunoSEQ multiplex PCR; in TCRdb, only in-frame clones are kept and a portion is missing. This sample carries more than 95,000 clones, more than 75% of them seen once, and the ten largest clones take around a tenth. The starting material was peripheral blood, obtained on day 0 of AZD1222 vaccination. The receptor set was obtained from an adult in good health.

The chain couples TRBV28 to TRBJ2-1, with D perhaps matching TRBD1 or TRBD2 (6 bases each). The CDR3 contains 16 residues. Between the trimmed V and J ends, which lost 6 bases and 8 bases, there was a span of 23 bases. Germline V gene data show CDR1 as MDHEN and CDR2 as SYDVKM. DNA of the CDR3: TGTGCCAGCAGCCAGGCGCCCGGGGGCCCTAAATATGAGCAGTTCTTC. This sequence encodes CASSQAPGGPKYEQFF.

This chain joins TRBV15 and TRBJ2-5; 7 nucleotides agree with TRBD1. The junction had 6 bases not matched to a gene; V was cut back by 8 bases and J by 3 bases. This CDR3 is built from 13 residues. Germline V gene data show CDR1 as LNHNV and CDR2 as YYDKDF (reference sequence). CDR3 nucleotide sequence: TGTGCCACCGAAGGGACAGTGAAAGAGACCCAGTACTTC. It codes for CATEGTVKETQYF.

This clone was detected only once. The V gene is TRBV2, the J gene TRBJ2-3; 10 positions match TRBD2. V lost 6 bases and J lost 7; bases outside the gene matches: 4. CDR3 length: 13 residues. CDR1 and CDR2 (germline): SNHLY, FYNNEI. This chain's CDR3 is CASRLAGWNTQYF. In nucleotides, the CDR3 is TGTGCCAGCAGACTAGCGGGGTGGAATACGCAGTATTTT.

The chain carries TRBV30 and TRBJ2-7, with 10 bases fitting TRBD2. This CDR3 contains 14 residues. J gave up 4 bases and V 0 bases, and 3 bases lay outside the gene matches. Looked up from germline, CDR1 is GTSNPN and CDR2 is SVGIG (reference sequence). CDR3 region: CAWSVLAGRYEQYF. DNA of the CDR3: TGTGCCTGGAGTGTACTAGCGGGAAGGTACGAGCAGTACTTC.

The J gene is TRBJ2-3, the V gene TRBV15; 12 nucleotides line up with TRBD2. CDR3 length equals 16 residues. CDR1 is LNHNV, CDR2 YYDKDF, per germline (reference sequence). V was pared by 3 bases and J by 6 bases, with 7 bases of the junction left unmatched. Here the CDR3 DNA reads TGTGCCACCAGCAGTCAACGGACTAGCGGGAAGGATACGCAGTATTTT. This gives the protein CATSSQRTSGKDTQYF.

This clone was seen only a few times. The genes are TRBV27 and TRBJ1-5; D is unresolved. V was cut by 5 bases and J by 1 base, with 6 bases left in between. This CDR3 has 13 residues. From germline, CDR1 is MNHEY and CDR2 SMNVEV (reference sequence). The CDR3 region has the DNA TGTGCCAGCAGTGACGGAAGCAATCAGCCCCAGCATTTT. This codes for CASSDGSNQPQHF.

The chain joins TRBV7-8 to TRBJ2-1; D call uncertain. The CDR3 has 14 amino acids. Trimming stripped 1 base from V and 0 bases from J, with 4 bases between. The germline gives CDR1 SGHVS, CDR2 FQNEAQ. Written as DNA, the CDR3 is TGTGCCAGCAGCTTAGTGGACTCCTACAATGAGCAGTTCTTC. It specifies CASSLVDSYNEQFF.

This clone has just one count. The chain recombines TRBV29-1 with TRBJ2-5, with a weak D call TRBD1 (6 bases). The germline CDR1 and CDR2 sequences are SQVTM and ANQGSEA. The CDR3 has 14 residues. The germline V and J ends were trimmed by 6 bases and 2 bases, with 16 bases remaining between them. The CDR3 loop reads CSVQQGSWQETQYF. CDR3 nucleotide sequence: TGCAGCGTACAACAGGGTAGTTGGCAAGAGACCCAGTACTTC.

The rearrangement uses TRBV11-2 and TRBJ1-1; the match to TRBD1 covers 10 bases. The CDR3 spans 15 residues. Germline assignment: CDR1 SGHAT and CDR2 FQNNGV. V lost 2 bases, J lost 3 bases, and 3 bases stayed unmatched. The CDR3 DNA follows: TGTGCCAGCAGCTTAACGGGACAGGGGTACACTGAAGCTTTCTTT. Translating it yields CASSLTGQGYTEAFF.

The rearrangement links TRBV30 to TRBJ2-5; unclear D gene. V was trimmed by 0 bases and J by 2 bases, leaving 1 base between them. The germline V gene encodes CDR1 GTSNPN and CDR2 SVGIG (reference sequence). CDR3 length: 11 amino acids. This CDR3 is CAWSVQETQYF. Here the CDR3 DNA reads TGTGCCTGGAGTGTTCAAGAGACCCAGTACTTC. Looking up the rest from reference TRBV30 and TRBJ2-5 gives the full variable domain: SQTIHQWPATLVQPVGSPLSLECTVEGTSNPNLYWYRQAAGRGLQLLFYSVGIGQISSEVPQNLSASRPQDRQFILSSKKLLLSDSGFYLCAWSVQETQYFGPGTRLLVL.

The rearrangement uses TRBV5-4 and TRBJ1-1; D may be TRBD1 (6 bases). In germline, CDR1 is SGHNT, CDR2 YYREEE (reference sequence). The CDR3 is 13 residues long. Deletions cut 2 bases from V and 4 bases from J, with 9 bases between. The CDR3 reads CASSFTGFTEAFF. CDR3 in DNA: TGTGCCAGCAGCTTTACAGGGTTCACTGAAGCTTTCTTT.

The chain recombines TRBV21-1 with TRBJ2-6; TRBD1 is the table's D call, not checked against the DNA. TRBV21-1 is assigned pseudogene status. The CDR3 has 22 amino acids. CDR3 in DNA: TGTGCCAGCAGCAATTCGGCCCCGGGACAGGGGGACTCCGACTCTGGGGCCAACGTCCTGACTTTC. The encoded protein is CASSNSAPGQGDSDSGANVLTF.

The chain employs TRBV28 and TRBJ1-2; D is undetermined. CDR3 length equals 12 residues. Between the trimmed V and J ends, which lost 2 bases and 7 bases, there was a span of 8 bases. CDR1 is MDHEN, CDR2 SYDVKM, per germline. DNA for the CDR3: TGTGCCAGCAGTTTACTGCAGGTTGGCTACACCTTC. This gives the protein CASSLLQVGYTF.

The CDR3 here is CASSSRLYYEQYF. CDR3 DNA: TGTGCCAGTAGTTCCAGACTCTATTACGAGCAGTACTTC. V usage is TRBV19 and J usage is TRBJ2-7; D call uncertain. The CDR3 spans 13 residues. From germline, CDR1 is LNHDA and CDR2 SQIVND (reference sequence). With 5 bases removed from V and 4 bases from J, the gap between germline ends came to 12 bases.

This chain links TRBV6-2 or TRBV6-3 with TRBJ1-5; D gene ambiguous. Trimming took 3 bases from V and 4 from J, leaving 7 bases between them. The CDR3 is made up of 13 amino acids. In germline, CDR1 is MNHEY, CDR2 SVGEGT. The DNA of the CDR3 is TGTGCCAGCAGTTATTATGGAAATCAGCCCCAGCATTTT. Protein: CASSYYGNQPQHF.

J is TRBJ2-7 and V is TRBV29-1; no clear D gene. CDR3 size: 12 residues. CDR1 and CDR2 from the germline V gene are SQVTM and ANQGSEA. Trimming removed 4 bases from V and 4 bases from J, with 11 bases in between. This chain's CDR3 is CSVGQVRYEQYF. In nucleotides, the CDR3 is TGCAGCGTTGGTCAGGTCAGATACGAGCAGTACTTC.

This chain connects TRBV6-5 to TRBJ2-1; 10 nucleotides match TRBD2. The CDR3 sequence is 13 residues long. Germline V gene lookup returns CDR1 MNHEY and CDR2 SVGAGI. V lost 6 bases to trimming and J lost 8 bases; unmatched junction nucleotides: 4. The DNA for the CDR3 is TGTGCCAGCAGACCTAGCGGGGGCGATGAGCAGTTCTTC. Translation gives CASRPSGGDEQFF.

This chain connects TRBV4-1 to TRBJ2-5, with D perhaps matching TRBD2 (5 bases). V lost 4 bases, J lost 1 base, and 7 bases lay in between. The CDR3 sequence is 13 residues long. Germline CDR1 and CDR2: MGHRA and YSYEKL. This CDR3 reads CASSLGIQETQYF. DNA of the CDR3: TGCGCCAGCAGCCTCGGGATCCAAGAGACCCAGTACTTC.

This chain links TRBV23-1 with TRBJ1-2, with D perhaps matching TRBD1 (6 bases). TRBV23-1 falls under the ORF class, with uncertain function. The CDR3 length is 15 residues. The V gene lost 6 bases and the J gene lost 5 bases, with 19 bases spanning the gap. This CDR3 reads CASSQGGATGYGYTF. CDR3 coding DNA: TGCGCCAGCAGCCAAGGGGGGGCGACGGGGTATGGCTACACCTTC.

This chain joins TRBV19 and TRBJ1-1; a possible D gene is TRBD1 (6 bases). The germline CDR1 and CDR2 sequences are LNHDA and SQIVND (reference sequence). The CDR3 covers 16 residues. V lost 3 bases, J lost 4 bases, and 18 bases lay in between. The CDR3 protein is CASSIFPGGRGTEAFF. CDR3 nucleotides: TGTGCCAGTAGTATCTTCCCTGGAGGCAGGGGCACTGAAGCTTTCTTT.

The J gene is TRBJ2-1, the V gene TRBV19; perhaps TRBD1 as D (6 bases). The CDR3 length is 15 residues. CDR1 is LNHDA, CDR2 SQIVND, per germline (reference sequence). V lost 3 bases, J lost 7 bases, and 16 bases lay in between. In DNA, the CDR3 is TGTGCCAGTAGTATGAGGGGGAGACACGGAAATGAGCAGTTCTTC. Residues: CASSMRGRHGNEQFF.

The V gene is TRBV9, the J gene TRBJ2-1, with D perhaps matching TRBD2 (6 bases). Per the germline V gene, CDR1 is SGDLS and CDR2 is YYNGEE. The CDR3 has 14 residues. The V end was cut by 3 bases, the J end by 6 bases, with 13 bases between. CDR3 sequence: CASSAPPGSNEQFF. The DNA of the CDR3 is TGTGCCAGCAGCGCCCCTCCCGGGAGCAATGAGCAGTTCTTC.

This clone has only one observation. The V and J genes are TRBV11-2 and TRBJ2-7, with TRBD2 identical over 8 bases. The CDR3 loop spans 14 amino acids. After removal of 5 bases from V and 2 bases from J, the junction contained 5 bases not matched to a gene. Per the germline V gene, CDR1 is SGHAT and CDR2 is FQNNGV. Here the CDR3 reads CASSATGGTYEQYF. CDR3 bases: TGTGCCAGCAGCGCCACGGGGGGGACCTACGAGCAGTACTTC.

The chain links TRBV9 to TRBJ1-5, with D maybe TRBD1 (5 bases). There are 13 residues in the CDR3. Trimming cost V 1 base and J 5 bases, with 7 bases left between them. CDR1 and CDR2 from the germline V gene are SGDLS and YYNGEE. The CDR3 loop is CASSVQGDQPQHF. CDR3 sequence (DNA): TGTGCCAGCAGCGTACAGGGCGATCAGCCCCAGCATTTT. Variable domain in full (rest from reference TRBV9 and TRBJ1-5): DSGVTQTPKHLITATGQRVTLRCSPRSGDLSVYWYQQSLDQGLQFLIQYYNGEERAKGNILERFSAQQFPDLHSELNLSSLELGDSALYFCASSVQGDQPQHFGDGTRLSIL.

V gene TRBV7-2 combines with J gene TRBJ1-1; TRBD1 matches 9 bases. Germline assignment: CDR1 SGHTA and CDR2 FQGNSA. V trimming: 6 bases; J trimming: 0 bases; junction bases outside the gene matches: 2. The CDR3 covers 14 residues. For the CDR3, the DNA is TGTGCCAGCAGGGGACAGGGTATGAACACTGAAGCTTTCTTT. This encodes CASRGQGMNTEAFF. Drawing the rest from reference TRBV7-2 and TRBJ1-1, the complete variable domain is GAGVSQSPSNKVTEKGKDVELRCDPISGHTALYWYRQSLGQGLEFLIYFQGNSAPDKSGLPSDRFSAERTGGSVSTLTIQRTQQEDSAVYLCASRGQGMNTEAFFGQGTRLTVV.

The V call is TRBV9, the J call TRBJ2-2; the D call may be TRBD1 or TRBD2 (6 bases each). CDR3 length equals 15 residues. Trimming stripped 0 bases from V and 5 bases from J, with 11 bases between. Germline V gives CDR1 SGDLS, CDR2 YYNGEE. CDR3 residues: CASSVEGGTTGELFF. Here the CDR3 DNA reads TGTGCCAGCAGCGTAGAGGGGGGAACTACCGGGGAGCTGTTTTTT.

About this clone: The sample has other DNA sequences that encode this CDR3 too. CDR3 amino acids: CASSYTRDSYEQYF. CDR3 DNA: TGTGCCAGCAGTTACACGAGAGATTCCTACGAGCAGTACTTC. The chain combines TRBV6-5 with TRBJ2-7; no firm D call. Germline loops: CDR1 MNHEY, CDR2 SVGAGI. V shed 2 bases and J shed 1 base, with 9 bases lying between them. This CDR3 is 14 amino acids long.

The CDR3 protein is CAWSVLDRGYGYTF. The CDR3 DNA reads as TGTGCCTGGAGTGTACTGGACAGAGGCTATGGCTACACCTTC. J is TRBJ1-2 and V is TRBV30; the D gene is possibly TRBD1 (6 bases). Trimming left V 0 bases short and J 4 bases short, with 12 bases between. CDR3 length: 14 residues. From germline, CDR1 is GTSNPN and CDR2 SVGIG (reference sequence).